These 13 T cell receptor beta chains came from one sample sequenced in a study of CD8 T cells in Susac syndrome. Reverse transcription of roughly 0.5 to 1 ug RNA was carried out with random hexamers. Using its own MiXCR run on the immunoSEQ multiplex PCR reads, TCRdb lists one record per CDR3 protein. The table lists roughly 120,000 distinct CDR3 sequences, around 94% of them singletons. Sequencing used CD4+ T cells from PBMCs. The receptors were gathered from a human donor in good health.

The CDR3 region is CASSLRVRNTEAFF. The CDR3 DNA sequence: TGTGCCAGCAGTTTGAGGGTAAGGAACACTGAAGCTTTCTTT. The rearrangement links TRBV12-3 or TRBV12-4 to TRBJ1-1; D unclear. V lost 3 bases and J 1 base, leaving 9 bases between the germline ends. The CDR3 has 14 residues.

The V and J genes are TRBV20-1 and TRBJ2-2; 10 bases are shared with TRBD1. Trimming removed 6 bases from V and 5 bases from J; junction bases left unmatched: 15. CDR1 and CDR2 (germline): DFQATT, SNEGSKA (reference sequence). The CDR3 consists of 17 residues. The CDR3 loop reads CSAAPTPGQGRTGELFF. The DNA for the CDR3 is TGCAGTGCCGCACCCACACCGGGACAGGGGAGGACCGGGGAGCTGTTTTTT.

This clonotype showed up just a few times. V usage is TRBV12-3 or TRBV12-4 and J usage is TRBJ1-2; 11 bases align to TRBD1. The CDR3 covers 15 residues. V gave up 5 bases and J gave up 4 bases; unmatched junction bases: 6. The CDR3 protein is CASSPRTGGTYGYTF. CDR3 bases: TGTGCCAGCAGTCCCCGGACAGGGGGCACCTATGGCTACACCTTC.

The chain has TRBV3-1 and TRBJ1-2; D is unclear. Germline-derived CDR1 and CDR2 are LGHDT and YNNKEL (reference sequence). This CDR3 contains 15 residues. Trimming removed 1 base at V and 4 bases at J, with 13 bases between. The CDR3 DNA reads TGTGCCAGCAGCCAAGGTGCCGCCGGAACCTATGGCTACACCTTC. Translation gives CASSQGAAGTYGYTF. Drawing the rest from reference TRBV3-1 and TRBJ1-2, the complete variable domain is DTAVSQTPKYLVTQMGNDKSIKCEQNLGHDTMYWYKQDSKKFLKIMFSYNNKELIINETVPNRFSPKSPDKAHLNLHINSLELGDSAVYFCASSQGAAGTYGYTFGSGTRLTVV.

The gene calls are TRBV27 and TRBJ1-1; D remains unclear. CDR1 is MNHEY, CDR2 SMNVEV, per germline (reference sequence). Trimming stripped 8 bases from V and 3 bases from J, with 13 bases between. CDR3 length: 13 residues. CDR3 amino acids: CASYSWRDTEAFF. The CDR3 DNA reads TGTGCCAGCTACTCCTGGAGGGACACTGAAGCTTTCTTT.

The J gene is TRBJ2-6, the V gene TRBV29-1, with unresolved D. The CDR3 is 17 amino acids. Germline V CDR1 and CDR2: SQVTM, ANQGSEA. The V end was cut by 7 bases, the J end by 0 bases, with 19 bases between. CDR3 nucleotides: TGCAGCGCCCTGACCGACAAGCAAAACTCTGGGGCCAACGTCCTGACTTTC. Its protein product is CSALTDKQNSGANVLTF.

The genes are TRBV4-3 and TRBJ2-4, with a weak D call TRBD2 (5 bases). V was pared by 1 base and J by 3 bases, with 10 bases between. This CDR3 region has 15 residues. Germline CDR1 reads LGHNA; CDR2 reads YSLEER. The CDR3 nucleotides read TGCGCCAGCAGCCAAGCCATCGGGGACAAAAACATTCAGTACTTC. Residues: CASSQAIGDKNIQYF.

The V gene is TRBV6-5, the J gene TRBJ1-2; TRBD1 matches at 7 bases. The germline gives CDR1 MNHEY, CDR2 SVGAGI. Unmatched junction bases numbered 12, after V lost 6 bases and J lost 5 bases. The CDR3 extends over 15 amino acids. The CDR3 loop is CASSSGQGGGYGYTF. CDR3 DNA sequence: TGTGCCAGCAGCTCCGGGCAGGGGGGCGGATATGGCTACACCTTC.

A word on this clonotype: The junction and the germline gene differ at one end; a read error may be behind it. The CDR3 coding sequence is TGTGCCAGCAGCCAAGGGCGGGGGGGGTCGATGAACTTC. This sequence encodes CASSQGRGGSMNF. The chain couples TRBV3-1 to TRBJ2-7; TRBD2 agrees at 9 bases. Germline V lookup: CDR1 LGHDT, CDR2 YNNKEL (reference sequence). This CDR3 is 13 amino acids long.

The chain has TRBV23-1 and TRBJ2-3; 10 bases fit TRBD1. TRBV23-1 is given ORF status, its function remaining uncertain. The CDR3 extends over 17 amino acids. After removal of 0 bases from V and 4 bases from J, the junction contained 7 bases not matched to a gene. The CDR3 coding sequence is TGCGCCAGCAGTCAATCTTTGGGGACAGGGGTCGCAGATACGCAGTATTTT. The encoded protein is CASSQSLGTGVADTQYF.

Comments on this clonotype: Sequence at one end of the junction differs from germline and may be a read error. The rearrangement uses TRBV10-3 and TRBJ1-1; D is possibly TRBD1 (6 bases). Germline loops: CDR1 ENHRY, CDR2 SYGVKD. The CDR3 loop spans 14 amino acids. In DNA, the CDR3 is TGTGCCATCAGTGAGATCGGAGGGGGATGGCCGCCCCTTTTT. Translation gives CAISEIGGGWPPLF.

The V call is TRBV4-1, the J call TRBJ2-7, with D maybe TRBD2 (5 bases). The V gene lost 1 base and the J gene lost 12 bases, with 19 bases spanning the gap. There are 14 residues in the CDR3. Germline V gives CDR1 MGHRA, CDR2 YSYEKL. CDR3 residues: CASSQALTSGWLYF. In DNA form, the CDR3 reads TGCGCCAGCAGCCAAGCGCTCACTAGTGGATGGCTGTACTTC.

The chain joins TRBV7-9 to TRBJ1-1; no definite D call. V lost 5 bases and J 4 bases, leaving 8 bases between the germline ends. This CDR3 comprises 12 residues. The germline gives CDR1 SEHNR, CDR2 FQNEAQ (reference sequence). DNA for the CDR3: TGTGCCAGCAGCCAGACATTCACTGAAGCTTTCTTT. Encoded protein: CASSQTFTEAFF.